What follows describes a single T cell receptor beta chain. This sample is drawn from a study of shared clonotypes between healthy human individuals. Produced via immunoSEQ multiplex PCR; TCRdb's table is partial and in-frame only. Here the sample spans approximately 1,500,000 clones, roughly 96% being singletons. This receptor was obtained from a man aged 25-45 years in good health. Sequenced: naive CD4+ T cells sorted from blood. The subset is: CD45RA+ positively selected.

In nucleotides, the CDR3 is TGCGCCAGCAGCTTCGCTGACAGGAGCACCGGGGAGCTGTTTTTT. Its protein is CASSFADRSTGELFF. V and J are TRBV5-1 and TRBJ2-2; the D gene is possibly TRBD1 (6 bases). V gave up 2 bases and J gave up 4 bases, with 12 bases separating them. CDR3 size: 15 residues. The germline V gene has CDR1 SGHRS and CDR2 YFSETQ.